These 15 T cell receptor beta chains were all obtained from the same sample, sequenced in a study of CD8 T cells in Susac syndrome (dated by TCRdb to about 2019). Libraries were constructed by the immunoSEQ multiplex PCR assay. RNA was extracted using the RNeasy kit, and roughly 0.5 to 1 microgram was reverse transcribed with random hexamers. The public reads were run again by TCRdb, first through fastp at Q25 and then through MiXCR, and only productive beta chains were kept. Rows are unified per CDR3 protein, each entry keeping the most common DNA and genes. Here the sample has some 250,000 distinct CDR3 sequences; 96% occur a single time. Clones ranked in the top ten supply approximately 0.094% of the sample. Material for sequencing was CD4+ T cells from PBMCs. Source of these receptors: a human donor with Susac syndrome.

CDR3 region: CASSLSSRNTEAFF. The CDR3 bases are TGTGCCAGCAGTTTATCCAGCAGGAACACTGAAGCTTTCTTT. V gene TRBV12-3 or TRBV12-4 combines with J gene TRBJ1-1, with D unclear. V lost 2 bases to trimming and J lost 1 base, with 8 bases between them. The length of the CDR3 is 14 residues.

This chain connects TRBV29-1 to TRBJ2-5; D is possibly TRBD2 (5 bases). The V gene lost 5 bases and the J gene lost 1 base, with 14 bases spanning the gap. Germline-derived CDR1 and CDR2 are SQVTM and ANQGSEA. The CDR3 spans 14 residues. The CDR3 loop reads CSVSAGQSQETQYF. CDR3 DNA: TGCAGCGTTTCGGCGGGTCAAAGCCAAGAGACCCAGTACTTC.

The V gene is TRBV12-3 or TRBV12-4, the J gene TRBJ2-1, with D hard to call. There are 14 residues in the CDR3. V lost 3 bases to trimming and J lost 0 bases, with 6 bases between them. CDR3 DNA sequence: TGTGCCAGCAGTTTTCAGAGCTCCTACAATGAGCAGTTCTTC. Its protein is CASSFQSSYNEQFF.

The chain employs TRBV20-1 and TRBJ1-5; D unclear. Germline V CDR1 and CDR2: DFQATT, SNEGSKA (reference sequence). This CDR3 has 14 residues. In DNA, the CDR3 is TGCAGGGGTCAACAGCGAGATAGCAATCAGCCCCAGCATTTT. This sequence encodes CRGQQRDSNQPQHF.

This clonotype was found once. The V gene is TRBV7-9, the J gene TRBJ2-5; the D is unclear. Germline CDR1 reads SEHNR; CDR2 reads FQNEAQ (reference sequence). V shed 1 base and J shed 4 bases, with 13 bases lying between them. This CDR3 has 15 amino acids. In DNA, the CDR3 is TGTGCCAGCAGCTTAGTAGGATCACCCGGAGAGACCCAGTACTTC. The encoded protein is CASSLVGSPGETQYF.

The chain recombines TRBV28 with TRBJ2-7; D is unresolved. V dropped 10 bases and J dropped 3 bases, with 10 bases sitting between them. CDR1 is MDHEN, CDR2 SYDVKM, per germline. This CDR3 contains 11 residues. The CDR3 here is CATRRSYEQYF. CDR3 coding DNA: TGTGCCACCCGGCGAAGCTACGAGCAGTACTTC.

This chain joins TRBV18 and TRBJ2-7; D unclear. CDR3 length: 12 residues. Germline values: CDR1 KGHSH, CDR2 LQKENI. V gave up 2 bases and J gave up 2 bases, with 4 bases separating them. The CDR3 nucleotides are TGTGCCAGCTCACCAAGCACCTACGAGCAGTACTTC. Its translation is CASSPSTYEQYF.

This clonotype showed up just once. The chain employs TRBV18 and TRBJ2-5, with no clear D. This CDR3 region has 13 residues. Trimming removed 4 bases from V and 5 bases from J, with 11 bases in between. Germline V CDR1 and CDR2: KGHSH, LQKENI. The CDR3 DNA reads as TGTGCCAGCTCACGCCGGTTGGAGGAGACCCAGTACTTC. Protein product: CASSRRLEETQYF.

V gene TRBV14 combines with J gene TRBJ1-5; a possible D gene is TRBD1 (5 bases). The CDR3 totals 19 residues. V dropped 6 bases and J dropped 0 bases, with 24 bases sitting between them. CDR1 SGHDN and CDR2 FVKESK come from the germline V gene. CDR3 protein: CASSYQWKGSPNSNQPQHF. The CDR3 DNA is TGTGCCAGCAGTTATCAATGGAAGGGGAGCCCGAATAGCAATCAGCCCCAGCATTTT.

The CDR3 is CASSQEPSEETQYF. The DNA for the CDR3 is TGTGCCAGCAGCCAAGAACCTAGCGAAGAGACCCAGTACTTC. V and J are TRBV4-2 and TRBJ2-5; possible D gene TRBD2, 6 bases. V gave up 0 bases and J gave up 3 bases, with 8 bases separating them. The CDR3 runs to 14 residues. Germline CDR1 is LGHNA and CDR2 is YNFKEQ.

The sample holds one count of this clonotype. V and J are TRBV5-1 and TRBJ2-3; D may match TRBD1 or TRBD2 (5 bases each). Trimming pared 4 bases from V and 3 bases from J, leaving 12 bases between. The CDR3 has 14 amino acids. Germline CDR1 SGHRS, CDR2 YFSETQ. The CDR3 region is CASSVTGTTDTQYF. The DNA for the CDR3 is TGCGCCAGCAGCGTGACCGGGACGACAGATACGCAGTATTTT.

The CDR3 here is CASSYGTSGIEQFF. CDR3 bases: TGTGCCAGCAGTTACGGGACTAGCGGGATTGAGCAGTTCTTC. The chain uses TRBV6-5 and TRBJ2-1, with 13 bases matching TRBD2. Losses at the gene ends were 2 bases for V and 9 bases for J; bases not matched to a gene: 1. CDR3 length equals 14 residues. Germline CDR1 MNHEY, CDR2 SVGAGI.

This chain links TRBV7-9 with TRBJ2-7; maybe TRBD2 (6 bases). The CDR3 contains 14 residues. Germline CDR1 and CDR2: SEHNR and FQNEAQ (reference sequence). With 0 bases removed from V and 5 bases from J, the gap between germline ends came to 11 bases. The CDR3 DNA reads as TGTGCCAGCAGCTTAGCCGGGAGCGGCGACGAGCAGTACTTC. This sequence encodes CASSLAGSGDEQYF.

This chain uses TRBV6-5 with TRBJ2-6; TRBD1 matches 9 bases. The length of the CDR3 is 19 residues. J gave up 9 bases and V 0 bases, and 15 bases lay outside the gene matches. From germline, CDR1 is MNHEY and CDR2 SVGAGI. Here the CDR3 reads CASSYSSGTGLSGINVLTF. In DNA form, the CDR3 reads TGTGCCAGCAGTTACTCGTCCGGGACAGGGCTGTCTGGAATCAACGTCCTGACTTTC.

The chain is built from TRBV12-3 or TRBV12-4 and TRBJ2-5; 12 nucleotides align to TRBD1. Trimming took 3 bases from V and 0 from J; bases not matched to a gene: 8. This CDR3 spans 18 amino acids. CDR3 protein: CASSFRDRGPNYQETQYF. CDR3 DNA: TGTGCCAGCAGTTTTAGGGACAGGGGGCCTAACTACCAAGAGACCCAGTACTTC.